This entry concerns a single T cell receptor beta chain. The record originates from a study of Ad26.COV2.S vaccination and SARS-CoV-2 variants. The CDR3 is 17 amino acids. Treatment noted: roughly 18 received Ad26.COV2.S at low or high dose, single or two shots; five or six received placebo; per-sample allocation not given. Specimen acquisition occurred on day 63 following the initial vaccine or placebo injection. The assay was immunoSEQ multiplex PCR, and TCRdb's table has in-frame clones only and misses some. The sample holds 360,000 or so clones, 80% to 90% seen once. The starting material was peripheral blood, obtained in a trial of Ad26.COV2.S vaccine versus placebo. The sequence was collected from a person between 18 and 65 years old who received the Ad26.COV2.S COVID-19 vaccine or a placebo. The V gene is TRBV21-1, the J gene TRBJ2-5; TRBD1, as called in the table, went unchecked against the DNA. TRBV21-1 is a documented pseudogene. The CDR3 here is CASSKGVGQGPQETQYF. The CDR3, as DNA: TGTGCCAGCAGCAAAGGAGTGGGACAGGGTCCCCAAGAGACCCAGTACTTC.